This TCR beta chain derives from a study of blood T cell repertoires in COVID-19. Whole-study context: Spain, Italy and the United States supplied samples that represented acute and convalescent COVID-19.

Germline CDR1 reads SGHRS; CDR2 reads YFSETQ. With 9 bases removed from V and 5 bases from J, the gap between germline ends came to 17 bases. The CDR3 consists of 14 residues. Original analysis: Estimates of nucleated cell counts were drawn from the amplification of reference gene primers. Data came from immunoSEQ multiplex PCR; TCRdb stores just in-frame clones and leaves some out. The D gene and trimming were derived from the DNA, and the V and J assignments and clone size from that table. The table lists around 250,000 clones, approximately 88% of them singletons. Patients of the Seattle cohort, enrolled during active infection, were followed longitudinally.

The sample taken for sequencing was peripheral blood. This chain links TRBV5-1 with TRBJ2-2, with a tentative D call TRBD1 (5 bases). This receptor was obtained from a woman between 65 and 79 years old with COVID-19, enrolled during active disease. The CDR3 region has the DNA TGCGCCACCGGCTCCCCAGGGTCAACCGGGGAGCTGTTTTTT. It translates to CATGSPGSTGELFF.